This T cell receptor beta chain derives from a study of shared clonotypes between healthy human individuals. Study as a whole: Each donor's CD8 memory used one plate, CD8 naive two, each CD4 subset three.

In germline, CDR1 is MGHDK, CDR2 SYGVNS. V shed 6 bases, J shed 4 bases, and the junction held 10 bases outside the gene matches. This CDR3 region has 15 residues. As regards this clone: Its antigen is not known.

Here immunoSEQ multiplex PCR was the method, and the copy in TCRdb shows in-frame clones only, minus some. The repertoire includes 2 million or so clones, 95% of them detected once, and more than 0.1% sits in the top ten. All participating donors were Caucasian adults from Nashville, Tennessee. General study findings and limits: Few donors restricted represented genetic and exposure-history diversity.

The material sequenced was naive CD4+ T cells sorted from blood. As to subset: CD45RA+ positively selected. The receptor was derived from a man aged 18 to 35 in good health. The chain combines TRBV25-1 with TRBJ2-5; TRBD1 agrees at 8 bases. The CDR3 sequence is CASSAGQGALETQYF. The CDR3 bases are TGTGCCAGCAGCGCTGGGCAGGGGGCTTTAGAGACCCAGTACTTC. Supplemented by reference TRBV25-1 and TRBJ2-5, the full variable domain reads EADIYQTPRYLVIGTGKKITLECSQTMGHDKMYWYQQDPGMELHLIHYSYGVNSTEKGDLSSESTVSRIRTEHFPLTLESARPSHTSQYLCASSAGQGALETQYFGPGTRLLVL.